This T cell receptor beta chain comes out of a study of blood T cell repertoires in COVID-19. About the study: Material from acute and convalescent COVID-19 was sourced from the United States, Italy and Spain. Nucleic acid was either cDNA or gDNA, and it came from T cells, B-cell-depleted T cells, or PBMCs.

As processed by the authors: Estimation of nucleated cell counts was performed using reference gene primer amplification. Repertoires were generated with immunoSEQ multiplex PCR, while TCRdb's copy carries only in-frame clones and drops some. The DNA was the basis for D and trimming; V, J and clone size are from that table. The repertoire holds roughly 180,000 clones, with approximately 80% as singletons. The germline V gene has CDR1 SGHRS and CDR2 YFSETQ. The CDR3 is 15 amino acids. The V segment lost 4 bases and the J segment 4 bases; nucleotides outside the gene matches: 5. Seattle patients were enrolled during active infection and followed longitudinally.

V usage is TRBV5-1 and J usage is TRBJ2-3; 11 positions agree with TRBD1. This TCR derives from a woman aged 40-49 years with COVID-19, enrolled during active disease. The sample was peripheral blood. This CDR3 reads CASSPGTGGSDTQYF. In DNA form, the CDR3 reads TGCGCCAGCAGCCCCGGGACAGGGGGGTCAGATACGCAGTATTTT.